These 15 T cell receptor beta chains originate from one sample sequenced in a study of human T cells and chemical hapten exposure. The time point denotes: patch test 1, 2 weeks after DPC sensitization. The treatment is: therapeutic diphenylcyclopropenone sensitization with weekly scalp DPC. Each CDR3 protein gets one entry after TCRdb re-called the RACE reads with MiXCR. This table holds about 60,000 distinct CDR3 sequences, about 9.3% found once. The input for sequencing was whole blood, taken in connection with sensitization to the hapten diphenylcyclopropenone (DPC). Receptor source: a woman between 35 and 50 years old with alopecia areata. Some clones in this sample may be carry-over from other donors' samples.

This clonotype came up a few times. The V gene is TRBV7-9, the J gene TRBJ1-1; D uncertain. The CDR3 contains 16 residues. Germline CDR1 reads SEHNR; CDR2 reads FQNEAQ (reference sequence). Trimming removed 5 bases at V and 5 bases at J, with 21 bases between. CDR3: CASSPVRGVLRTEAFF. The CDR3 DNA is TGTGCCAGCAGCCCAGTTCGAGGAGTCCTGCGGACTGAAGCTTTCTTT.

The chain couples TRBV4-3 to TRBJ2-7; TRBD2 might be the D (5 bases). In germline, CDR1 is LGHNA, CDR2 YSLEER. Trimming stripped 0 bases from V and 3 bases from J, with 9 bases between. The CDR3 length is 14 residues. In DNA form, the CDR3 reads TGCGCCAGCAGCCAAGACGGGGAGTACTACGAGCAGTACTTC. Encoded protein: CASSQDGEYYEQYF.

In its sample, this clonotype was seen a few times. The V and J genes are TRBV9 and TRBJ2-3; either TRBD1 or TRBD2 may supply D (5 bases each). The CDR3 is 15 amino acids. Germline V lookup: CDR1 SGDLS, CDR2 YYNGEE. V lost 4 bases and J lost 6, with 18 bases in between. The CDR3 sequence: CASSHDGAHRDTQYF. The CDR3 DNA is TGTGCCAGCAGCCACGACGGGGCCCATCGCGATACGCAGTATTTT.

The chain uses TRBV2 and TRBJ1-1, with a possible D match to TRBD1 (5 bases). The CDR3 contains 15 residues. Trimming pared 8 bases from V and 1 base from J, leaving 17 bases between. Germline assignment: CDR1 SNHLY and CDR2 FYNNEI. CDR3 amino acids: CASQTPGRRNTEAFF. The CDR3 DNA is TGTGCCAGCCAAACTCCGGGACGGCGGAACACTGAAGCTTTCTTT.

The table lists this clonotype with many counts. The rearrangement joins TRBV4-3 to TRBJ1-5, with no clear D. The CDR3 contains 16 residues. The V end was cut by 0 bases, the J end by 4 bases, with 13 bases between. Germline V gene lookup returns CDR1 LGHNA and CDR2 YSLEER. CDR3 DNA sequence: TGCGCCAGCAGCCAAGATTTGCCCAGTTTTAATCAGCCCCAGCATTTT. Translating gives CASSQDLPSFNQPQHF.

This clonotype occurred a few times. This chain links TRBV7-9 with TRBJ2-5, with D uncertain. This CDR3 is 10 amino acids long. V dropped 1 base and J dropped 6 bases, with 0 bases sitting between them. The germline V gene encodes CDR1 SEHNR and CDR2 FQNEAQ (reference sequence). The CDR3 is CASSLETQYF. For the CDR3, the DNA is TGTGCCAGCAGCTTAGAGACCCAGTACTTC.

With regard to this clonotype: This may arise from a read error, as a much more abundant clone is one base away. The CDR3 DNA sequence: TGCGGTGCTCAAGTTGGACCGATGAACACTGAAGCTTTCTTT. Translation gives CGAQVGPMNTEAFF. This chain links TRBV20-1 with TRBJ1-1; D is undetermined. CDR1 and CDR2 (germline): DFQATT, SNEGSKA (reference sequence). The CDR3 runs to 14 residues.

This clonotype was recorded at least ten times. The gene calls are TRBV6-5 and TRBJ2-7; a possible D gene is TRBD1 (5 bases). The germline gives CDR1 MNHEY, CDR2 SVGAGI. Trimming removed 2 bases from V and 0 bases from J, with 5 bases in between. The length of the CDR3 is 13 residues. The CDR3 protein is CASSYGASYEQYF. As DNA, the CDR3 is TGTGCCAGCAGTTACGGGGCCTCCTACGAGCAGTACTTC.

This clonotype was found many times. The chain carries TRBV5-1 and TRBJ2-2; the D is unclear. CDR3 length: 13 amino acids. Germline V gene sequence: CDR1 SGHRS, CDR2 YFSETQ. V lost 0 bases, J lost 7 bases, and 7 bases lay in between. The CDR3 sequence: CASSLAASGELFF. CDR3 bases: TGCGCCAGCAGCTTGGCAGCGAGCGGGGAGCTGTTTTTT.

The rearrangement joins TRBV4-3 to TRBJ1-2; 7 nucleotides agree with TRBD1. Germline CDR1 reads LGHNA; CDR2 reads YSLEER. The CDR3 has 14 amino acids. Trimming removed 0 bases from V and 7 bases from J; junction bases left unmatched: 5. The CDR3 DNA is TGCGCCAGCAGCCAAGAAACAGGGGACCCTGGCTACACCTTC. As protein: CASSQETGDPGYTF.

In its sample, this clonotype was seen many times. The chain links TRBV30 to TRBJ1-1; D remains ambiguous. The CDR3 contains 14 residues. V shed 0 bases and J shed 4 bases, with 12 bases lying between them. Germline CDR1 reads GTSNPN; CDR2 reads SVGIG (reference sequence). CDR3 nucleotides: TGTGCCTGGAGTGTAAGAGGATGGTCCACTGAAGCTTTCTTT. This sequence encodes CAWSVRGWSTEAFF.

This chain joins TRBV5-6 and TRBJ1-1; no reliable D call. Between the trimmed V and J ends, which lost 2 bases and 5 bases, there was a span of 10 bases. The CDR3 is 13 residues long. Per the germline V gene, CDR1 is SGHDT and CDR2 is YYEEEE. The CDR3 DNA reads as TGTGCCAGCAGCTTACTGGGCAGAACTGAAGCTTTCTTT. This encodes CASSLLGRTEAFF.

This clonotype was picked up many times. The genes are TRBV12-3 or TRBV12-4 and TRBJ1-1; D gene ambiguous. Trimming took 6 bases from V and 0 from J, leaving 5 bases between them. The CDR3 loop spans 12 amino acids. CDR3 DNA sequence: TGTGCCAGCAGGCTCATGAACACTGAAGCTTTCTTT. Amino acid sequence: CASRLMNTEAFF.

In the case of this clonotype: No conserved phenylalanine or tryptophan ends this CDR3, so it is likely a read error. V is TRBV7-2 and J is TRBJ2-1, with 11 positions matching TRBD2. Germline CDR1 SGHTA, CDR2 FQGNSA. The CDR3 totals 15 residues. The V segment lost 1 base and the J segment 8 bases; nucleotides outside the gene matches: 4. CDR3 in amino acids: CASSLGASGGYEQFL. The CDR3 nucleotides read TGTGCCAGCAGCTTAGGGGCTAGCGGGGGGTATGAGCAGTTCCTC.

This clonotype was picked up many times. This chain joins TRBV4-1 and TRBJ1-5; no firm D call. This CDR3 has 15 amino acids. Germline CDR1 MGHRA, CDR2 YSYEKL. V gave up 1 base and J gave up 0 bases, with 7 bases separating them. Here the CDR3 reads CASSQAADSNQPQHF. The CDR3 region has the DNA TGCGCCAGCAGCCAAGCGGCTGATAGCAATCAGCCCCAGCATTTT.